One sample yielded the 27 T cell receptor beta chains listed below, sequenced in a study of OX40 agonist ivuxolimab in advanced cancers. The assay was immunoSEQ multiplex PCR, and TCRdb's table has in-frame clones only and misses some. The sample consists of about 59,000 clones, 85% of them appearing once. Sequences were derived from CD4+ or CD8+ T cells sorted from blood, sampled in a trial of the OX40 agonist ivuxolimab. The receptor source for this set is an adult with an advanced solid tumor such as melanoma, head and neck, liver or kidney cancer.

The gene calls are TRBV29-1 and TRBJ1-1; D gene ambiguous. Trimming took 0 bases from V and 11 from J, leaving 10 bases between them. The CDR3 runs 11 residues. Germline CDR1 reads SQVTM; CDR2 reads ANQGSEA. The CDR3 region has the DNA TGCAGCGTTGAAGATCTGCCTGGGGCTTTCTTT. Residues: CSVEDLPGAFF.

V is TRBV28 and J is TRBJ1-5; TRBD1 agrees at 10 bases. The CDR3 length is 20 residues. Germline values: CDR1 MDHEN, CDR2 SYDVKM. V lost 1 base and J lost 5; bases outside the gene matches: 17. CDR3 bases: TGTGCCAGCAGTTTATTTGGAGGCGTCGGGACAGGGGCGTCCCATCAGCCCCAGCATTTT. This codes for CASSLFGGVGTGASHQPQHF.

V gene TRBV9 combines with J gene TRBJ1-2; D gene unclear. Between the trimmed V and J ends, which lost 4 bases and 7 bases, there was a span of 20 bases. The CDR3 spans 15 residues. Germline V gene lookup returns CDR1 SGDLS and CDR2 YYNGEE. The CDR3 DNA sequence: TGTGCCAGCAGCTTGGGCCGAGTGGAAGGAGGTGGCTACACCTTC. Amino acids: CASSLGRVEGGGYTF.

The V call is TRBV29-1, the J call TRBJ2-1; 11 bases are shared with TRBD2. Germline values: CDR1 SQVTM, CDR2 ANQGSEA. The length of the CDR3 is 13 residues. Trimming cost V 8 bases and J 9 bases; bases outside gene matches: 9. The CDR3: CSHSTSGGVEQFF. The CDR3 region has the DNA TGCAGCCATTCTACTAGCGGGGGAGTTGAGCAGTTCTTC.

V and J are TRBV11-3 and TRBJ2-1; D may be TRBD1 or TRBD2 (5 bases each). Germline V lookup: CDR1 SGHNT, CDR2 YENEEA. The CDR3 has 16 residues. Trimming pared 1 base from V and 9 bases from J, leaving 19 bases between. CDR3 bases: TGTGCCAGCAGCTTAGTCCCATCGGGTGGTGGGGGTGAGCAGTTCTTC. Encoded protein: CASSLVPSGGGGEQFF.

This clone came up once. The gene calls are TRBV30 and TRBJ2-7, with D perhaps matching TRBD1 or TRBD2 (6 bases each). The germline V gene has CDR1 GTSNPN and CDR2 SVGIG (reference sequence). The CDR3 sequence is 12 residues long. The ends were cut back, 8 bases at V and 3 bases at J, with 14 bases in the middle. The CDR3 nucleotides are TGTGCCGTAACACAGGGAGGCTACGAGCAGTACTTC. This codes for CAVTQGGYEQYF. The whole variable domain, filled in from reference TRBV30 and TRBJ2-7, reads SQTIHQWPATLVQPVGSPLSLECTVEGTSNPNLYWYRQAAGRGLQLLFYSVGIGQISSEVPQNLSASRPQDRQFILSSKKLLLSDSGFYLCAVTQGGYEQYFGPGTRLTVT.

Written as DNA, the CDR3 is TGTGCCAGCAGACTAAGGGGGTACGAGCAGTACTTC. Translated: CASRLRGYEQYF. The chain recombines TRBV2 with TRBJ2-7; D is perhaps TRBD1 (6 bases). The CDR3 extends over 12 amino acids. V lost 6 bases to trimming and J lost 4 bases, with 10 bases between them. Germline values: CDR1 SNHLY, CDR2 FYNNEI.

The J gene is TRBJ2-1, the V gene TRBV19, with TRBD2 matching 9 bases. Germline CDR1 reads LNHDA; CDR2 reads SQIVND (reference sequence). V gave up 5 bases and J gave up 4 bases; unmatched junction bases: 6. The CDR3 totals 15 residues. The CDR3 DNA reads TGTGCCAGTAGTGGGGGGGGACTAGCATACAATGAGCAGTTCTTC. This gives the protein CASSGGGLAYNEQFF.

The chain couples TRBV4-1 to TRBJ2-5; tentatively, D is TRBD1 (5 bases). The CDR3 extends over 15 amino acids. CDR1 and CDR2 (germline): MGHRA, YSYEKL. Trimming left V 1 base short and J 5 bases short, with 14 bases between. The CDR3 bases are TGCGCCAGCAGCCAAGTTCCAGGGTTGACGGAGACCCAGTACTTC. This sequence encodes CASSQVPGLTETQYF.

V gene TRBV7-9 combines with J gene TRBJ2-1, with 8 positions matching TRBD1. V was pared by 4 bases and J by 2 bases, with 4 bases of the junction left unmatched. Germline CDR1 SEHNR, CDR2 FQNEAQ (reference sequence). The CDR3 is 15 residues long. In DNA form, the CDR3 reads TGTGCCAGCAGCTCTTACAGGGGGGCCTACAATGAGCAGTTCTTC. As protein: CASSSYRGAYNEQFF.

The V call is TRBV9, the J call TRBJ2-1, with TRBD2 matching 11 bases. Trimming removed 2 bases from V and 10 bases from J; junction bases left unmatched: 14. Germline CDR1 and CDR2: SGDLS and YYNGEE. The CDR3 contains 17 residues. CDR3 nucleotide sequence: TGTGCCAGCAGCGTCGACTTAGCGGGAGGGCCTTACAGGGAGCAGTTCTTC. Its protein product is CASSVDLAGGPYREQFF. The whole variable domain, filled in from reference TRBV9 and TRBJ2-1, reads DSGVTQTPKHLITATGQRVTLRCSPRSGDLSVYWYQQSLDQGLQFLIQYYNGEERAKGNILERFSAQQFPDLHSELNLSSLELGDSALYFCASSVDLAGGPYREQFFGPGTRLTVL.

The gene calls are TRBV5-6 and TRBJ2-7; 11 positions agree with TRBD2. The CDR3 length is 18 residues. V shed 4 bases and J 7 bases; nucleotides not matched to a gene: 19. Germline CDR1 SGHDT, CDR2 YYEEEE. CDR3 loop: CASSPPGLAVLGSREQYF. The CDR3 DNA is TGTGCCAGCAGCCCGCCGGGACTAGCGGTATTGGGGTCGCGGGAGCAGTACTTC.

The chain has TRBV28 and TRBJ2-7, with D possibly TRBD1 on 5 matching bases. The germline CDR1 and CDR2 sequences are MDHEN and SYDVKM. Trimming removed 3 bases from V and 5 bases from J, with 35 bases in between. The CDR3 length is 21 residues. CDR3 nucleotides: TGTGCCAGCAGTTTGGGAAATCCTGGGGCATATAGTTTACGGGTGGTTAACGAGCAGTACTTC. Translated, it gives CASSLGNPGAYSLRVVNEQYF.

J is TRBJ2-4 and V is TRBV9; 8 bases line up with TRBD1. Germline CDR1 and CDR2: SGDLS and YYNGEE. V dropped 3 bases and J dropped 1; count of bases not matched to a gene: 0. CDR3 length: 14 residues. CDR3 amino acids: CASSGTGAKNIQYF. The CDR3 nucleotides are TGTGCCAGCAGCGGGACAGGGGCCAAAAACATTCAGTACTTC.

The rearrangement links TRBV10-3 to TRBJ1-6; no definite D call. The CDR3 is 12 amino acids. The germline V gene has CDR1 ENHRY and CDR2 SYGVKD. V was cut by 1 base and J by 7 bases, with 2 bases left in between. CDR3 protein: CAISEYNSPLHF. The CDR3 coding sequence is TGTGCCATCAGTGAGTACAATTCACCCCTCCACTTT.

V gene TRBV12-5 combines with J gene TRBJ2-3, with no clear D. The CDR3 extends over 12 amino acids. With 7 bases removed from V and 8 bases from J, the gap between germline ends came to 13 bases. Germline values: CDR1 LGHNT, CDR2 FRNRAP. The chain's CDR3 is CASAPLLGTQYF. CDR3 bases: TGTGCTAGTGCCCCACTCCTGGGTACGCAGTATTTT.

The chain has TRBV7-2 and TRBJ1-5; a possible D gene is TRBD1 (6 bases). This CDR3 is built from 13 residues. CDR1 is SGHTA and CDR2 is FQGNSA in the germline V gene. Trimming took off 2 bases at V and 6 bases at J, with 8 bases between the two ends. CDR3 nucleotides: TGTGCCAGCAGCTTATCCAGGGGTCAGCCCCAGCATTTT. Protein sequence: CASSLSRGQPQHF.

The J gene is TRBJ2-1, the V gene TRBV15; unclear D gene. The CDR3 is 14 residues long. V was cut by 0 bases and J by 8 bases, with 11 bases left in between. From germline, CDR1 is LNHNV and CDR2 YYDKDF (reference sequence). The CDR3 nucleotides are TGTGCCACCAGCAGAGATCTTGGTGGGGATGAGCAGTTCTTC. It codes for CATSRDLGGDEQFF.

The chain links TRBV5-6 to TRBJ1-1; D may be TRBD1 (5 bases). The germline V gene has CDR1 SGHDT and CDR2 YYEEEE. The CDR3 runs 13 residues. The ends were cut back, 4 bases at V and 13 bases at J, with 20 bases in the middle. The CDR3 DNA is TGTGCCAGCAGCGGTGGTGTCACAGGAGGATATTTCTTT. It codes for CASSGGVTGGYFF. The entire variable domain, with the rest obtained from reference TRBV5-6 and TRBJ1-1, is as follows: DAGVTQSPTHLIKTRGQQVTLRCSPKSGHDTVSWYQQALGQGPQFIFQYYEEEERQRGNFPDRFSGHQFPNYSSELNVNALLLGDSALYLCASSGGVTGGYFFGQGTRLTVV.

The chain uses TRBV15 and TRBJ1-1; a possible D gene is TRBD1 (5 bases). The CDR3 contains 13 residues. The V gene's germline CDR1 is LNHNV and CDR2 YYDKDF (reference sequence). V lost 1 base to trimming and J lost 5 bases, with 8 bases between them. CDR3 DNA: TGTGCCACCAGCAGAGCGGGGGGTACTGAAGCTTTCTTT. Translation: CATSRAGGTEAFF.

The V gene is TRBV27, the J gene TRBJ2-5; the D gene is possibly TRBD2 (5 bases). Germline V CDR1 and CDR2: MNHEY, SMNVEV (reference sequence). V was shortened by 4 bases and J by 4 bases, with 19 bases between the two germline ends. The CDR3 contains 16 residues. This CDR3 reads CASSSGGLWPTETQYF. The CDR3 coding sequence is TGTGCCAGCAGTTCAGGCGGGCTCTGGCCGACAGAGACCCAGTACTTC.

CDR3 sequence: CASTLATSSYNEQFF. The CDR3 bases are TGTGCCAGCACCCTAGCGACTTCCTCCTACAATGAGCAGTTCTTC. The chain links TRBV2 to TRBJ2-1, with D possibly TRBD2 on 6 matching bases. Per the germline V gene, CDR1 is SNHLY and CDR2 is FYNNEI. V gave up 7 bases and J gave up 0 bases, with 13 bases separating them. The CDR3 spans 15 residues.

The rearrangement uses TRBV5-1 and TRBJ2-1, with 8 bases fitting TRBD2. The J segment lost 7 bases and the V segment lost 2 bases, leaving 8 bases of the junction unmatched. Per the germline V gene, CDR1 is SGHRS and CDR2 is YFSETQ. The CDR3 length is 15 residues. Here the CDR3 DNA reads TGCGCCAGCAGCTTCGTAGCGGGAACGTCGAATGAGCAGTTCTTC. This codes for CASSFVAGTSNEQFF.

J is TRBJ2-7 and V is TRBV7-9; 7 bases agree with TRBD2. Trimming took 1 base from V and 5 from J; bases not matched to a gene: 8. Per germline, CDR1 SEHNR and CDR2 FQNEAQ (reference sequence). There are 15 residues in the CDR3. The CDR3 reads CASSLEGGRPHEQYF. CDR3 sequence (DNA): TGTGCCAGCAGCTTAGAGGGCGGGAGACCCCACGAGCAGTACTTC.

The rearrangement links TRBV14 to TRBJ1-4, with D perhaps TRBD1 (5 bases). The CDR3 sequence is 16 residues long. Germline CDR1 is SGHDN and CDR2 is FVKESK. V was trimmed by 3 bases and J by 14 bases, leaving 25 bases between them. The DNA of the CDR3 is TGTGCCAGCAGCCAGGGGACCGGGACTGACATGAAAGTGCTGTTTTTT. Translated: CASSQGTGTDMKVLFF.

CDR3 loop: CASSDRDSYVNEQFF. The CDR3 bases are TGTGCCAGCAGTGACCGGGACAGTTACGTCAATGAGCAGTTCTTC. This chain uses TRBV2 with TRBJ2-1, with 7 positions matching TRBD1. CDR1 is SNHLY, CDR2 FYNNEI, per germline. The V segment lost 3 bases and the J segment 6 bases; nucleotides outside the gene matches: 8. This CDR3 is 15 amino acids long.

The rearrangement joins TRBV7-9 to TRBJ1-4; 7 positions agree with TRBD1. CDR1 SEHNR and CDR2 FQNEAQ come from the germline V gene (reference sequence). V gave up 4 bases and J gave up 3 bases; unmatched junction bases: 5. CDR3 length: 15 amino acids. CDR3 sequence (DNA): TGTGCCAGCAGCTCAAAGGGGGCGGCTAATGAAAAACTGTTTTTT. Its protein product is CASSSKGAANEKLFF.